This T cell receptor (beta chain) was captured by sequencing in a study of blood T cell repertoires in COVID-19. Study information: The analysed material was cDNA or gDNA that came from T cells, B-cell-depleted T cells, or PBMCs.

The method was immunoSEQ multiplex PCR; TCRdb's version includes in-frame clones alone and lacks a portion of them. The data show roughly 140,000 clones, around 78% seen once. The CDR3 consists of 17 residues. Germline loops: CDR1 SGHRS, CDR2 YFSETQ. V lost 2 bases to trimming and J lost 4 bases; unmatched junction nucleotides: 10. The V gene is TRBV5-1, the J gene TRBJ2-2, with 8 bases identical to TRBD1. The specimen was peripheral blood. The sequence derives from a woman aged 55-70 years with acute or convalescent COVID-19. As DNA, the CDR3 is TGCGCCAGCAGCTTCCTGACTCCGGGACAGGCCACCGGGGAGCTGTTTTTT. It encodes CASSFLTPGQATGELFF.